The clone carrying this TCR beta chain was recorded only once. The data were taken from a study of blood T cell repertoires in COVID-19. The wider study: Sample material is recorded as cDNA or gDNA derived from T cells, B-cell-depleted T cells, or PBMCs.

As processed by the authors: Nucleated cell counts were estimated from reference gene primer amplification. Data came from immunoSEQ multiplex PCR; TCRdb stores just in-frame clones and leaves some out. That table is the source of V, J and clone size, and D and trimming were worked out from the DNA. The sample includes fewer than 200,000 clones, roughly 85% of them seen just once. Trimming removed 0 bases from V and 4 bases from J, with 13 bases in between. The CDR3 runs to 16 residues. From germline, CDR1 is LGHDT and CDR2 YNNKEL (reference sequence). Those enrolled, adults aged 18 to 89 years, came from around 25 US areas.

The clonotype was recovered from a woman aged 50 to 60 who had recovered from COVID-19. The sequencing input was PBMCs or T cells enriched from blood (not recorded which). V is TRBV3-1 (or the pseudogene TRBV3-2) and J is TRBJ1-5; D gene ambiguous. CDR3 coding DNA: TGTGCCAGCAGCCAAGATGAACCAGGCCGAAATCAGCCCCAGCATTTT. Its translation: CASSQDEPGRNQPQHF.